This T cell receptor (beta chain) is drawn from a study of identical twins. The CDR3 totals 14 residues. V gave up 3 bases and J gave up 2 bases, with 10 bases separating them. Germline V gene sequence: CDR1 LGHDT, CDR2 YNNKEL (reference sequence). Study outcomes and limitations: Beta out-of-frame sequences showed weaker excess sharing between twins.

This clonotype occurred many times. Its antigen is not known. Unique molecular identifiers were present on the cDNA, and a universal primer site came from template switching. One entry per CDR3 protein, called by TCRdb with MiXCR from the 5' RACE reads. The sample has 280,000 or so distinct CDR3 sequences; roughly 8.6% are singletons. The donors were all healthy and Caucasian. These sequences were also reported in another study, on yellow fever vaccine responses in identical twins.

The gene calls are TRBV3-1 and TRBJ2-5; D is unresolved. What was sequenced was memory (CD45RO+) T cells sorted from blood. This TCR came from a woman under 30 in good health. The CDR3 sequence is CASSQSRSQETQYF. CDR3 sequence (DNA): TGTGCCAGCAGCCAGAGTAGATCTCAAGAGACCCAGTACTTC.